This T cell receptor beta chain was recorded in a study of PD-1 blockade in classical Hodgkin lymphoma. General study results and limits: There was a significant rise in CD4+ TCR diversity by C4D1, with no such rise for CD8+. Newly diagnosed patients reportedly trailed healthy donors in baseline TCR diversity.

Notes on this clone: What it recognizes is unknown.

The table came from immunoSEQ multiplex PCR; TCRdb's copy has only in-frame clones and leaves some out. The sample comprises over 80,000 clones, roughly 73% of which are singletons, and about 9% rests with the top ten. Time point meaning: cycle 4 day 1 (C4D1), after about 6 weeks of nivolumab. Brentuximab vedotin exposure varied among the patients, all of whom had relapsed after autologous stem cell transplantation. Best responses fell into complete response, partial response or progressive disease. The receptor's source is a human donor with classical Hodgkin lymphoma. Sequencing was performed on peripheral blood mononuclear cells (PBMCs), taken before the fourth cycle of nivolumab.

DNA of the CDR3: TGTGCCAGCAAGACAGGGTACGAGCAGTACTTC. This gives the protein CASKTGYEQYF. This chain links TRBV28 with TRBJ2-7; 7 bases are a match to TRBD1. There are 11 residues in the CDR3. Germline V gene lookup returns CDR1 MDHEN and CDR2 SYDVKM. V trimming: 7 bases; J trimming: 4 bases; junction bases outside the gene matches: 1.